The entry below describes one T cell receptor (beta chain). Antigen specificity is unknown. A read error may explain this, as a much larger clone is one base away. This entry comes from a study of regulatory T cells in long-lasting Graves disease. For the study at large: By definition, persistent Graves' disease involved antithyroid drugs for over 5 years alongside positive TSH receptor antibodies.

Study-level points and caveats: Not thyroid tissue but only peripheral blood was studied. TRBV28, TRBJ1-2 and TRBJ2-5 emerged as the favored segments in persistent disease.

Libraries of TCR beta came from iRepertoire HTBI primers plus Arm-PCR of CDR3 regions. MiXCR, run by TCRdb on the multiplex PCR reads, gives a single entry per CDR3 protein. The table has 400,000 to 600,000 distinct CDR3 sequences, 20% to 25% seen once. Time point denoted: persistent/refractory GD, antithyroid drugs over 5 years with positive TRAb. PBMCs were the source of the RNA used for TCR sequencing. Patient provenance is recorded as an endocrinology department in Xi'an, China. The germline gives CDR1 MNHEY, CDR2 SMNVEV (reference sequence). This CDR3 spans 13 amino acids. This receptor was identified in a female donor with Graves disease. The V and J genes are TRBV27 and TRBJ1-2, with a weak D call TRBD1 (6 bases). Here the sequenced sample was peripheral blood mononuclear cells (PBMCs), taken when the disease was refractory, from a patient treated with antithyroid drugs. The CDR3 spells CASSRGGLYGCTF. Here the CDR3 DNA reads TGTGCCAGCAGCCGGGGGGGGCTCTATGGCTGCACCTTC.